What follows are 8 T cell receptor beta chains derived from one specimen sequenced in a study of blood T cells in healthy people across ages. A sample-barcoded 5' primer and a J-beta primer mix were used in a second PCR of about 7 to 12 cycles. Each CDR3 protein gets one entry after TCRdb re-called the 5' RACE reads with MiXCR. The sample has 1.5 million to 2 million distinct CDR3 sequences, over 25% seen once. The source material was blood. These receptor sequences come from a woman aged 25 to 39 in good health.

This clonotype appeared many times. V is TRBV12-3 or TRBV12-4 and J is TRBJ2-4, with a tentative D call TRBD2 (6 bases). The CDR3 consists of 14 residues. V was trimmed by 7 bases and J by 0 bases, leaving 10 bases between them. DNA for the CDR3: TGTGCCAGCACCCCGGGACTAGCCAAAAACATTCAGTACTTC. Encoded protein: CASTPGLAKNIQYF.

For the CDR3, the DNA is TGTGCCGGCGGGATTTACGAGCAGTACTTC. Translation gives CAGGIYEQYF. The V gene is TRBV6-1, the J gene TRBJ2-7, with D tentatively TRBD2 (6 bases). The germline V gene has CDR1 MNHNS and CDR2 SASEGT. Trimming removed 11 bases at V and 4 bases at J, with 9 bases between. The CDR3 covers 10 residues.

This clonotype has more than one count but fewer than ten. V gene TRBV4-1 combines with J gene TRBJ1-4; TRBD1 agrees at 10 bases. CDR1 is MGHRA, CDR2 YSYEKL, per germline. CDR3 length equals 13 residues. V shed 10 bases and J 3 bases; nucleotides not matched to a gene: 2. The CDR3 sequence: CATGTGANEKLFF. The CDR3 coding sequence is TGCGCCACCGGGACAGGGGCTAATGAAAAACTGTTTTTT.

This clonotype was recorded many times. The V and J genes are TRBV6-5 and TRBJ2-6; TRBD1 might be the D (5 bases). Germline V gene sequence: CDR1 MNHEY, CDR2 SVGAGI. The CDR3 consists of 15 residues. V lost 5 bases and J 2 bases, leaving 10 bases between the germline ends. The CDR3 region is CASSNPGTGANVLTF. CDR3 bases: TGTGCCAGCAGTAACCCAGGGACTGGGGCCAACGTCCTGACTTTC.

V is TRBV6-6 and J is TRBJ2-7, with a tentative D call TRBD2 (5 bases). This CDR3 has 14 residues. Trimming took 2 bases from V and 3 from J, leaving 11 bases between them. Germline V gene sequence: CDR1 MNHNY, CDR2 SVGAGI (reference sequence). The CDR3 region is CASSYGSGNYEQYF. The CDR3 nucleotides read TGTGCCAGCAGTTACGGTTCGGGGAACTACGAGCAGTACTTC.

The chain employs TRBV6-1 and TRBJ1-2, with 7 positions matching TRBD1. CDR1 and CDR2 from the germline V gene are MNHNS and SASEGT. Losses at the gene ends were 6 bases for V and 4 bases for J; bases not matched to a gene: 8. The CDR3 runs to 14 residues. The CDR3 DNA reads TGTGCCAGCAGCGTTGAGGCAGGGGGCTATGGCTACACCTTC. This gives the protein CASSVEAGGYGYTF.

The chain's CDR3 is CASSYPHEDTEAFF. CDR3 bases: TGTGCCAGCAGTTATCCCCATGAGGACACTGAAGCTTTCTTT. V gene TRBV28 combines with J gene TRBJ1-1; no definite D call. The germline gives CDR1 MDHEN, CDR2 SYDVKM. The CDR3 has 14 amino acids. V was trimmed by 4 bases and J by 3 bases, leaving 12 bases between them.

In its sample, this clonotype was seen a few times. This chain uses TRBV5-1 with TRBJ2-7; TRBD2 aligns across 10 bases. From germline, CDR1 is SGHRS and CDR2 YFSETQ. The ends lost 3 bases at V and 7 bases at J; junction bases unmatched: 16. The CDR3 runs 17 residues. The CDR3 sequence: CASSSGLAGDLAEEQYF. In nucleotides, the CDR3 is TGCGCCAGCAGCTCGGGGCTAGCGGGAGACCTGGCTGAGGAGCAGTACTTC.